The 30 T cell receptor beta chains below all came from one sample that was sequenced in a study of blood T cells in healthy people across ages. Through a sample-barcoded 5' primer and a J-beta primer mix, a second PCR was run for roughly 6 to 12 cycles. Each CDR3 protein is one row after TCRdb ran MiXCR on the 5' RACE reads. The table has 1.5 million or so distinct CDR3 sequences, around 42% seen once. The sample comprised blood. These receptors came from a woman aged 18 to 35 in good health.

The rearrangement links TRBV10-3 to TRBJ2-1; 7 bases are a match to TRBD2. Germline lookup yields CDR1 ENHRY and CDR2 SYGVKD. The CDR3 covers 14 residues. V gave up 4 bases and J gave up 5 bases; unmatched junction bases: 5. The CDR3 bases are TGTGCCATCAGTGGCGGGAGTATGGACAATGAGCAGTTCTTC. Amino acids: CAISGGSMDNEQFF.

There are a few counts of this clonotype. This chain's CDR3 is CAISELTSSGSTDTQYF. CDR3 sequence (DNA): TGTGCCATCAGTGAGCTGACTTCTAGCGGGAGCACAGATACGCAGTATTTT. The chain carries TRBV10-3 and TRBJ2-3, with 8 bases identical to TRBD2. The CDR3 consists of 17 residues. CDR1 is ENHRY and CDR2 is SYGVKD in the germline V gene. Trimming removed 2 bases from V and 0 bases from J; junction bases left unmatched: 7.

The chain links TRBV7-8 to TRBJ1-2; no clear D gene. There are 14 residues in the CDR3. Trimming took 0 bases from V and 1 from J, leaving 6 bases between them. Germline V gives CDR1 SGHVS, CDR2 FQNEAQ. CDR3 sequence reads: CASSLAALNYGYTF. The CDR3 DNA is TGTGCCAGCAGCTTAGCAGCCCTTAACTATGGCTACACCTTC.

The rearrangement uses TRBV25-1 and TRBJ2-7; 8 bases align to TRBD2. The CDR3 covers 17 residues. J was trimmed by 4 bases and V by 3 bases; bases with no gene match: 14. Germline CDR1 reads MGHDK; CDR2 reads SYGVNS. This CDR3 is CASSEPTPGLVRYEQYF. CDR3 nucleotides: TGTGCCAGCAGTGAGCCAACCCCGGGACTAGTCCGGTACGAGCAGTACTTC.

The rearrangement joins TRBV6-6 to TRBJ2-1; D unclear. The CDR3 spans 15 residues. Per germline, CDR1 MNHNY and CDR2 SVGAGI (reference sequence). V dropped 4 bases and J dropped 1 base, with 11 bases sitting between them. CDR3 nucleotide sequence: TGTGCCAGCAGTTCCGATCTTGCGTCCTACAATGAGCAGTTCTTC. Protein product: CASSSDLASYNEQFF.

V gene TRBV30 combines with J gene TRBJ1-1; D ambiguous. The V end was cut by 5 bases, the J end by 2 bases, with 9 bases between. Germline loops: CDR1 GTSNPN, CDR2 SVGIG (reference sequence). This CDR3 has 12 residues. In nucleotides, the CDR3 is TGTGCCTGGCGTCCCGGAAACACTGAAGCTTTCTTT. Its translation is CAWRPGNTEAFF.

CDR3 bases: TGCGCCAGCAGCCTCCCGGACCTTAACTATGGCTACACCTTC. Translated: CASSLPDLNYGYTF. This chain connects TRBV4-1 to TRBJ1-2; D remains ambiguous. This CDR3 is built from 14 residues. The germline V gene encodes CDR1 MGHRA and CDR2 YSYEKL. The germline V and J ends were trimmed by 4 bases and 1 base, with 10 bases remaining between them.

The gene calls are TRBV27 and TRBJ1-2, with D hard to call. V lost 3 bases and J lost 8, with 16 bases in between. CDR1 and CDR2 from the germline V gene are MNHEY and SMNVEV (reference sequence). This CDR3 is 14 amino acids long. In nucleotides, the CDR3 is TGTGCCAGCAGTTTGGGCGGGCAGATGGGAGGCTACACCTTC. It specifies CASSLGGQMGGYTF.

The chain joins TRBV11-2 to TRBJ1-6; possible D gene TRBD1, 6 bases. Trimming shortened V by 1 base and J by 5 bases, and 12 bases separated the two germline ends. Germline V gene lookup returns CDR1 SGHAT and CDR2 FQNNGV. This CDR3 is built from 16 residues. The CDR3 is CASSLGPSGDNSPLHF. For the CDR3, the DNA is TGTGCCAGCAGCTTAGGGCCATCAGGGGATAATTCACCCCTCCACTTT.

Of note for this clonotype: Possible read error: a much larger clone is one base away. The gene calls are TRBV7-2 and TRBJ2-7; the D is unclear. This CDR3 has 13 amino acids. Trimming pared 0 bases from V and 3 bases from J, leaving 6 bases between. Looked up from germline, CDR1 is SGHTA and CDR2 is FQGNSA. CDR3 amino acids: CASSLAKGYEQYF. DNA for the CDR3: TGTGCCAGCAGCTTAGCCAAGGGCTACGAGCAGTACTTC.

The sample holds a few counts of this clonotype. The J gene is TRBJ2-3, the V gene TRBV3-1; a weak D match, TRBD2 (6 bases). V was shortened by 0 bases and J by 1 base, with 14 bases between the two germline ends. The CDR3 is 17 amino acids. Germline lookup yields CDR1 LGHDT and CDR2 YNNKEL (reference sequence). Here the CDR3 reads CASSQDLPSARTDTQYF. The CDR3, as DNA: TGTGCCAGCAGCCAAGATCTTCCTAGCGCCCGCACAGATACGCAGTATTTT.

This clonotype was found a few times. The V gene is TRBV25-1, the J gene TRBJ2-7; 11 nucleotides align to TRBD1. V lost 8 bases and J lost 4; bases outside the gene matches: 7. The CDR3 contains 14 residues. Germline CDR1 MGHDK, CDR2 SYGVNS. The CDR3: CASARTGGGYEQYF. The CDR3 DNA reads TGTGCCAGCGCCCGGACAGGGGGCGGGTACGAGCAGTACTTC.

The CDR3 DNA sequence: TGCGCCAGCAGCTTGCCCACCATAAGAGGCTACGAGCAGTACTTC. Translating it yields CASSLPTIRGYEQYF. J is TRBJ2-4 and V is TRBV5-1; no definite D call. The J call is uncertain, as TRBJ2-7 better fits the DNA end. Germline-derived CDR1 and CDR2 are SGHRS and YFSETQ. CDR3 length: 15 amino acids.

This clonotype has just a few counts. The gene calls are TRBV12-3 or TRBV12-4 and TRBJ2-1, with D tentatively TRBD2 (6 bases). This CDR3 spans 16 amino acids. V gave up 1 base and J gave up 8 bases, with 18 bases separating them. DNA for the CDR3: TGTGCCAGCAGTTTAGGGCGGGAAGGGACGTTGGATGAGCAGTTCTTC. It yields the protein CASSLGREGTLDEQFF.

This clonotype was picked up a small number of times. The chain joins TRBV6-6 to TRBJ1-2, with a weak D call TRBD1 (5 bases). CDR3 length: 14 amino acids. V lost 5 bases and J 5 bases, leaving 15 bases between the germline ends. CDR1 MNHNY and CDR2 SVGAGI come from the germline V gene (reference sequence). CDR3 DNA sequence: TGTGCCAGCAGTCGGGACGGACCGATTTATGGCTACACCTTC. It is translated as CASSRDGPIYGYTF.

This clonotype was found a few times. This rearrangement joins TRBV5-1 to TRBJ1-1, with 8 bases aligning to TRBD1. Germline trimming cut 4 bases from V and 5 bases from J; bases unmatched to any gene: 7. This CDR3 is built from 14 residues. Germline V CDR1 and CDR2: SGHRS, YFSETQ. The CDR3 here is CASSRSGGTTEAFF. CDR3 sequence (DNA): TGCGCCAGCAGCCGGTCAGGGGGCACGACTGAAGCTTTCTTT.

This clonotype was observed many times. The rearrangement links TRBV7-9 to TRBJ2-7, with TRBD1 identical over 7 bases. Germline CDR1 reads SEHNR; CDR2 reads FQNEAQ (reference sequence). V was pared by 0 bases and J by 0 bases, with 5 bases of the junction left unmatched. The CDR3 extends over 16 amino acids. CDR3 region: CASSLAGQVRSYEQYF. The CDR3 coding sequence is TGTGCCAGCAGCTTAGCCGGACAGGTCCGCTCCTACGAGCAGTACTTC.

This clonotype was detected only a few times. V gene TRBV10-3 combines with J gene TRBJ2-7; 9 nucleotides align to TRBD2. J lost 2 bases, V lost 3 bases, and 2 bases had no gene match. The germline V gene has CDR1 ENHRY and CDR2 SYGVKD. The CDR3 sequence is 14 residues long. CDR3 bases: TGTGCCATCAGTGAAGGCGGGGGGGCCTACGAGCAGTACTTC. Protein: CAISEGGGAYEQYF.

In its sample, this clonotype was seen a few times. This rearrangement joins TRBV10-3 to TRBJ1-1; 7 bases match TRBD1. The germline gives CDR1 ENHRY, CDR2 SYGVKD. CDR3 length: 12 residues. The CDR3 DNA sequence: TGTGTCTGTGGAGGGGGCTCAACTGAAGCTTTCTTT. This codes for CVCGGGSTEAFF.

The V call is TRBV20-1, the J call TRBJ2-3; TRBD2 might be the D (5 bases). The CDR3 is made up of 14 amino acids. Trimming pared 4 bases from V and 4 bases from J, leaving 15 bases between. In germline, CDR1 is DFQATT, CDR2 SNEGSKA (reference sequence). CDR3 in DNA: TGCAGTGCTATATCTCTAGCTCTCGCAGATACGCAGTATTTT. This encodes CSAISLALADTQYF.

The rearrangement joins TRBV20-1 to TRBJ1-1, with D possibly TRBD1 on 6 matching bases. The CDR3 runs 14 residues. Trimming pared 5 bases from V and 8 bases from J, leaving 21 bases between. CDR1 and CDR2 (germline): DFQATT, SNEGSKA (reference sequence). CDR3 region: CSASPEGGFVEAFF. In DNA, the CDR3 is TGCAGTGCTTCTCCAGAGGGGGGCTTCGTAGAAGCTTTCTTT.

The chain is built from TRBV12-3 or TRBV12-4 and TRBJ2-4; the D is unclear. The CDR3 is 15 residues long. Trimming cost V 1 base and J 5 bases, with 12 bases left between them. DNA for the CDR3: TGTGCCAGCAGTTTAGGGGTCCTTGGGGAAAACATTCAGTACTTC. Translation: CASSLGVLGENIQYF.

This clonotype was seen only a few times. The chain couples TRBV10-2 to TRBJ2-1; TRBD2 agrees at 7 bases. Germline V gene lookup returns CDR1 WSHSY and CDR2 SAAADI. CDR3 length equals 18 residues. The V gene end was trimmed by 0 bases and the J gene end by 5 bases; junction bases not matched to a gene: 13. The CDR3: CASSESVAFGLADNEQFF. The CDR3 region has the DNA TGCGCCAGCAGTGAGTCGGTGGCTTTCGGGCTAGCGGACAATGAGCAGTTCTTC.

The J gene is TRBJ2-1, the V gene TRBV9; 7 bases line up with TRBD1. The length of the CDR3 is 15 residues. The germline CDR1 and CDR2 sequences are SGDLS and YYNGEE. V shed 7 bases, J shed 2 bases, and the junction held 9 bases outside the gene matches. CDR3 nucleotide sequence: TGTGCCAGCGGCCCGAGGGACAGAACCTACAATGAGCAGTTCTTC. Its translation: CASGPRDRTYNEQFF. The full variable domain, with the rest looked up from reference TRBV9 and TRBJ2-1, is DSGVTQTPKHLITATGQRVTLRCSPRSGDLSVYWYQQSLDQGLQFLIQYYNGEERAKGNILERFSAQQFPDLHSELNLSSLELGDSALYFCASGPRDRTYNEQFFGPGTRLTVL.

The CDR3 coding sequence is TGTGCCAGTAGGGGGACTAGCGGACATTTTAGCGAGCAGTACTTC. Translated, it gives CASRGTSGHFSEQYF. The chain has TRBV11-2 and TRBJ2-7, with TRBD2 matching over 11 bases. The J segment lost 6 bases and the V segment lost 9 bases, leaving 13 bases of the junction unmatched. The CDR3 is 15 amino acids. Germline CDR1 reads SGHAT; CDR2 reads FQNNGV.

This chain uses TRBV4-1 with TRBJ1-5; D call uncertain. Germline CDR1 reads MGHRA; CDR2 reads YSYEKL. This CDR3 contains 15 residues. Trimming cost V 4 bases and J 4 bases, with 14 bases left between them. The DNA for the CDR3 is TGCGCCAGCAGCCTAAGGCCGGATCCAAATCAGCCCCAGCATTTT. Translating gives CASSLRPDPNQPQHF.

The rearrangement links TRBV5-1 to TRBJ2-7; 9 bases are shared with TRBD1. V shed 5 bases and J 5 bases; nucleotides not matched to a gene: 5. The CDR3 loop spans 13 amino acids. CDR1 and CDR2 (germline): SGHRS, YFSETQ. CDR3 coding DNA: TGCGCCAGCAGACCGGGACAGGGCCACGAGCAGTACTTC. It yields the protein CASRPGQGHEQYF. The full variable domain, in which reference TRBV5-1 and TRBJ2-7 provide the parts outside the CDR3, is KAGVTQTPRYLIKTRGQQVTLSCSPISGHRSVSWYQQTPGQGLQFLFEYFSETQRNKGNFPGRFSGRQFSNSRSEMNVSTLELGDSALYLCASRPGQGHEQYFGPGTRLTVT.

This clonotype was detected a few times. The V and J genes are TRBV30 and TRBJ2-3, with 8 bases aligning to TRBD2. V was clipped by 2 bases and J by 6 bases; unmatched bases: 7. The germline V gene encodes CDR1 GTSNPN and CDR2 SVGIG (reference sequence). This CDR3 spans 14 amino acids. CDR3 sequence (DNA): TGTGCCTGGAGTCTTACTAGCGGCAGGGATACGCAGTATTTT. Protein product: CAWSLTSGRDTQYF.

This clonotype appeared a few times. This rearrangement joins TRBV7-8 to TRBJ1-2; tentatively, D is TRBD1 (6 bases). CDR3 length equals 15 residues. Trimming stripped 5 bases from V and 0 bases from J, with 13 bases between. Germline values: CDR1 SGHVS, CDR2 FQNEAQ. The CDR3 sequence is CASSPRTDPNYGYTF. CDR3 nucleotide sequence: TGTGCCAGCAGCCCCCGGACAGATCCTAACTATGGCTACACCTTC.

The V call is TRBV5-1, the J call TRBJ2-2; no definite D call. V gave up 4 bases and J gave up 5 bases, with 12 bases separating them. The CDR3 is made up of 14 amino acids. From germline, CDR1 is SGHRS and CDR2 YFSETQ. The CDR3 DNA reads TGCGCCAGCAGCCCCTCGTTCGAAACCGGGGAGCTGTTTTTT. Translating it yields CASSPSFETGELFF.